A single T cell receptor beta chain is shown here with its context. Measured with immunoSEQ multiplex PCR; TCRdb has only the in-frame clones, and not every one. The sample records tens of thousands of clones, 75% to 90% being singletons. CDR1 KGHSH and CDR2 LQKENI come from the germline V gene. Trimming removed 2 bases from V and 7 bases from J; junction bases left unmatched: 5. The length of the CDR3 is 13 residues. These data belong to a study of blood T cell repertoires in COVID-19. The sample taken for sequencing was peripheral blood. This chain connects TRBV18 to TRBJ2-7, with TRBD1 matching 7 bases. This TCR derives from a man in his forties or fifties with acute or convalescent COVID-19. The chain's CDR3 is CASSPSEGAEQYF. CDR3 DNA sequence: TGTGCCAGCTCACCAAGCGAGGGGGCTGAGCAGTACTTC.